Listed below are T cell receptor beta chains from one sample, sequenced in a study of control samples from healthy donors and cancer patients. Clones were read by immunoSEQ multiplex PCR, and TCRdb kept only the in-frame ones, dropping some. Of about 160,000 clones listed, over 85% are singletons. The sequenced sample was blood. These receptors were collected from a middle-aged woman in good health. Each CDR3 is given with its conserved first and last residue. A D gene is named only where the DNA matches it firmly. Only some rows state a clone size, as once, few, many or a class for expanded clones.

abundance,v_gene,d_gene,j_gene,CDR3nt,CDR3aa
-,TRBV7-2,-,TRBJ2-7,TGTGCCAGCAGACCGCAGTGGGGGACCTACGAGCAGTACTTC,CASRPQWGTYEQYF
-,TRBV12-5,-,TRBJ2-5,TGTGCTAGTGGTTTAGGGAACCAAGAGACCCAGTACTTC,CASGLGNQETQYF
-,TRBV4-1,TRBD2,TRBJ2-1,TGCGCCAGCAGCCAAGGTAGCGGGGTCTACAATGAGCAGTTCTTC,CASSQGSGVYNEQFF
-,TRBV3-1/TRBV3-2,-,TRBJ2-7,TGTGCCAGCAGCCACTCTAGATCGGGGCTCTACGAGCAGTACTTC,CASSHSRSGLYEQYF
-,TRBV30,-,TRBJ1-4,TGTGCCTGGAGTGTACCAGGGCAGAGTGAAAAACTGTTTTTT,CAWSVPGQSEKLFF
-,TRBV7-9,-,TRBJ1-4,TGTGCCAGCAGCTTAGACCGGGGGCTAAATGAAAAACTGTTTTTT,CASSLDRGLNEKLFF
-,TRBV7-6,TRBD1,TRBJ2-7,TGTGCCAGCAGTTATAGACAGGGGAGCTTCAACGAGCAGTACTTC,CASSYRQGSFNEQYF
once,TRBV11-2,-,TRBJ2-7,TGTGCCAGCAGCTTACATTCGAGGGATTCCGAGCAGTACTTC,CASSLHSRDSEQYF
-,TRBV6-5,TRBD1,TRBJ2-7,TGTGCCAGCAGTAGGGACAGAACTAGCTCCTACGAGCAGTACTTC,CASSRDRTSSYEQYF
-,TRBV5-1,TRBD1,TRBJ1-4,TGCGCCAGCAGCGGCGGTAACAGGGGCCCTGTGGAAAAACTGTTTTTT,CASSGGNRGPVEKLFF
-,TRBV27,-,TRBJ1-6,TGTGCCAGCAGTTTATTGGGGGTCGGGGGAACCTATAATTCACCCCTCCACTTT,CASSLLGVGGTYNSPLHF
-,TRBV4-3,TRBD1,TRBJ2-7,TGCGCCAGCAGCCAGGGGACACAGGGGGTGCAGTACTTC,CASSQGTQGVQYF
-,TRBV7-9,-,TRBJ1-1,TGTGCCAGCAGCGCGGGGGAAAAAAGTATTGAAGCTTTCTTT,CASSAGEKSIEAFF
-,TRBV4-3,-,TRBJ2-5,TGCGCCAGCAGCCAAGGAGTCGGTAGGGCCCAAGAGACCCAGTACTTC,CASSQGVGRAQETQYF
-,TRBV4-3,-,TRBJ2-5,TGCGCCAGCAGCCAACAGACGGGAGAGACCCAGTACTTC,CASSQQTGETQYF
-,TRBV2,-,TRBJ1-2,TGTGCCAGCAGTGACCGGGACATAGCTGGCTACACCTTC,CASSDRDIAGYTF
-,TRBV9,-,TRBJ2-2,TGTGCCAGCAGCGTGGGCAGGGGTAGGGGCGGGGAGCTGTTTTTT,CASSVGRGRGGELFF
-,TRBV7-2,TRBD2,TRBJ2-5,TGTGCCAGCAGCTTAGCGGGGGGGGTGTACCAAGAGACCCAGTACTTC,CASSLAGGVYQETQYF
once,TRBV19,-,TRBJ1-5,TGTGCCAGTAGGGCCTGGGGGGGCAATCAGCCCCAGCATTTT,CASRAWGGNQPQHF
-,TRBV6-2/TRBV6-3,-,TRBJ1-1,TGTGCCAGCAGTAGGGGTTTTCAGCCCGGGTTGGACACTGAAGCTTTCTTT,CASSRGFQPGLDTEAFF
-,TRBV12-5,-,TRBJ1-1,TGTGCTAGTGGTTTGCTTCCTATTGATGAAGCTTTCTTT,CASGLLPIDEAFF
-,TRBV18,-,TRBJ2-2,TGTGCCAGCTCACCAGGCAGCTTTGTCGGGGAGCTGTTTTTT,CASSPGSFVGELFF
-,TRBV29-1,-,TRBJ1-1,TGCAGCGTTTGGGGCAGGGATGGGACTGAAGCTTTCTTT,CSVWGRDGTEAFF
-,TRBV9,-,TRBJ1-1,TGTGCCAGCAGCGTAGCTACGAGGGGCAGTGACACTGAAGCTTTCTTT,CASSVATRGSDTEAFF
-,TRBV12-3/TRBV12-4,-,TRBJ2-1,TGTGCCAGCAGCGGATACAATGAGCAGTTCTTC,CASSGYNEQFF
-,TRBV5-1,-,TRBJ2-2,TGCGCCAGCAGCTTGGTAGGGGAGAACACCGGGGAGCTGTTTTTT,CASSLVGENTGELFF
-,TRBV5-6,TRBD2,TRBJ2-5,TGTGCCAGCAGCTTGAAAACTAGCGGCGGTCAAGAGACCCAGTACTTC,CASSLKTSGGQETQYF
-,TRBV19,-,TRBJ2-5,TGTGCCAGTAGTTTCTACGGTCAAGAGACCCAGTACTTC,CASSFYGQETQYF
-,TRBV27,-,TRBJ1-3,TGTGCCAGCAGCCCGACAGTGGGCTCTGGAAACACCATATATTTT,CASSPTVGSGNTIYF
-,TRBV5-1,-,TRBJ2-1,TGCGCCAGCAGCTTCGATAACTCCTACAATGAGCAGTTCTTC,CASSFDNSYNEQFF
once,TRBV2,-,TRBJ1-5,TGTGCCAGCAGTGAACAGGGGAAGAGCAATCAGCCCCAGCATTTT,CASSEQGKSNQPQHF
-,TRBV29-1,TRBD1,TRBJ1-1,TGCAGCGTTGATCTCATGACAGGGTACACTGAAGCTTTCTTT,CSVDLMTGYTEAFF
few,TRBV7-2,-,TRBJ1-5,TGTGCCAGCAGCCTGGGGTACAGCCCTAATCAGCCCCAGCATTTT,CASSLGYSPNQPQHF
-,TRBV18,-,TRBJ1-1,TGTGCCAGCTCACCACGCATTTTAAGAGACATGAACACTGAAGCTTTCTTT,CASSPRILRDMNTEAFF
few,TRBV4-1,-,TRBJ1-2,TGCGCCAGCAGCCAAGATGTTGAACCCTCCACCTTC,CASSQDVEPSTF
-,TRBV18,TRBD1,TRBJ1-2,TGTGCCAGCTCACCATTGGGACAGGGCCATGGCTACACCTTC,CASSPLGQGHGYTF
-,TRBV4-2,TRBD2,TRBJ2-7,TGTGCCAGCAGCCAAGGCAGCGGGGGATACTCCTACGAGCAGTACTTC,CASSQGSGGYSYEQYF
-,TRBV19,TRBD1,TRBJ1-2,TGTGCCAGTAGGTTCCCGGGACAGGTCACGCTAAACTATGGCTACACCTTC,CASRFPGQVTLNYGYTF
-,TRBV7-2,TRBD1,TRBJ1-5,TGTGCCAGCAGCCCTGACAGGGGCGGTCAGCCCCAGCATTTT,CASSPDRGGQPQHF
-,TRBV2,TRBD1,TRBJ1-6,TGTGCCAGCAGTGGACAGGGGAATTCACCCCTCCACTTT,CASSGQGNSPLHF
-,TRBV4-2,-,TRBJ1-2,TGTGCCAGCAGCCAAGAGTCCCCAGGGTCCTATGGCTACACCTTC,CASSQESPGSYGYTF
-,TRBV5-5,-,TRBJ1-6,TGTGCCAGCAGCTTGGGGAATGGGGAATCACCCCTCCACTTT,CASSLGNGESPLHF
-,TRBV19,-,TRBJ1-2,TGTGCCAGTAGTATCGGACAGCACTATGGCTACACCTTC,CASSIGQHYGYTF